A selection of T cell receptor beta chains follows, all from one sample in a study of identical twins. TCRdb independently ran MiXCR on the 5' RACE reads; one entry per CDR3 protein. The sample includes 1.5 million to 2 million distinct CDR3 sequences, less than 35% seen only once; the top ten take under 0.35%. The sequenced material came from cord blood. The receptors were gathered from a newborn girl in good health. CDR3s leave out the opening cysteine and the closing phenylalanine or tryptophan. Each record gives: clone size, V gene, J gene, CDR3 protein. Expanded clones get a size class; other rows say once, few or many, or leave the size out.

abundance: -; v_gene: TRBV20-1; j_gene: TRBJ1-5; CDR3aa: SATTGISNQPQH
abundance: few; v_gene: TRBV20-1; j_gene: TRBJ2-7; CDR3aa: SARVTSGRVDEQY
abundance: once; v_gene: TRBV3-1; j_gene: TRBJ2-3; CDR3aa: ASSQWNRGADTRY
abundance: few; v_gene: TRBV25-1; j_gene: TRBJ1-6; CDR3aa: ASSEQGASPLH
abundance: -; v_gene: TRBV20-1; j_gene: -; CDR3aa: SASIKEGGGRTYEQY
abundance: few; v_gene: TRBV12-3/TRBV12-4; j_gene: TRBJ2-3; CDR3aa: ASRKHIGTDTQY
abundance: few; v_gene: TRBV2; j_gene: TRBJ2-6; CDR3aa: ASSETSGGSFSSGANVLT
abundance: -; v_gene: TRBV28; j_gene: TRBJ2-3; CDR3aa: ATGAPSTDTQY
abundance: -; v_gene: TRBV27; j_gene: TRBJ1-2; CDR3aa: ASSADPGYGYT
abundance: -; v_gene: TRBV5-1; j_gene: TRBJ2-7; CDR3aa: ASSMASRAYEQY
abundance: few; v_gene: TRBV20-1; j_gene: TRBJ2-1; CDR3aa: RPGTSGSHEQF
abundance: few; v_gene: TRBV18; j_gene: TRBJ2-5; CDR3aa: ASSSTGLRFQETQY
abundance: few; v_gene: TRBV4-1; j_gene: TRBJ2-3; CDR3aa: ASSQRGVPSTDTQY
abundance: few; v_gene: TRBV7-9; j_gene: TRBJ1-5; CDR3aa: ASSLREYQPQH
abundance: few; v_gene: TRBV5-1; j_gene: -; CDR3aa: ASSWGTSFQRKETQY
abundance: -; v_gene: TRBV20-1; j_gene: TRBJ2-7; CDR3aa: SASATPSPSRSPY
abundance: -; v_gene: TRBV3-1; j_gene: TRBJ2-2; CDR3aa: ASSQATSAITGELF
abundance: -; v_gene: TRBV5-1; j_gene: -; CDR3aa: ASSRGTGVRETQY
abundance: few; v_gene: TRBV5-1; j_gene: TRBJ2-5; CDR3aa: ASSLGAASGGAGGETQY
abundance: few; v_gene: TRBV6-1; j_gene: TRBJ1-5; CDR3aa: ASKSGGGQPQH
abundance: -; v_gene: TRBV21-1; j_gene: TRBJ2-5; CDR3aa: ASSASTGETKKETQY
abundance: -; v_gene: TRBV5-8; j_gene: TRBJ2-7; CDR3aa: ASSHRDRPYEQY
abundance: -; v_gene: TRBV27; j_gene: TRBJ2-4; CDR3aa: ASSLSTIGALAKNIQY
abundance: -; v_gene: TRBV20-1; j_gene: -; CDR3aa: SARRTGEETQF
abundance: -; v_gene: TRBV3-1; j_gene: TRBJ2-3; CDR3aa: ASGLTGSQQY
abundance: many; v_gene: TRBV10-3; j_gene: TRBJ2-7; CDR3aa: AIGAMDGHYEQY
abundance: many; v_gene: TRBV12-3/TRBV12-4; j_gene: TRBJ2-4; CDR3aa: ASSLEGGLAKNIQY
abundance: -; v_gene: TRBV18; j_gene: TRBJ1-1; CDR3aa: ASSRSENTEAF
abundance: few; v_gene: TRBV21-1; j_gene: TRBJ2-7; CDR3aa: ASSKVRQGPYEQY
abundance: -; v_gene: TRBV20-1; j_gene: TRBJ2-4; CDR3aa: SAKVPVNIQY
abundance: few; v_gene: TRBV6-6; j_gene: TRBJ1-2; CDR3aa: ASSFPGTSGTYGYT
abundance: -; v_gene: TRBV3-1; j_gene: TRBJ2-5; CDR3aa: ASSPQAGGRSETQY
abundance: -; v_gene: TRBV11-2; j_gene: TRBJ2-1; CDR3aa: ASSLEGRTNYEQF
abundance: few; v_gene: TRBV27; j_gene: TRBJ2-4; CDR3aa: ASSPGQPAGRNIQY
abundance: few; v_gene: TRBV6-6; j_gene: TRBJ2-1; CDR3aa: ASSFFLGRPNNEQF
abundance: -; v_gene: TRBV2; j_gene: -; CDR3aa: ASSDYPSLYEQY
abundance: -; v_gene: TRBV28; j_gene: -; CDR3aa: ASSEGNNIQY
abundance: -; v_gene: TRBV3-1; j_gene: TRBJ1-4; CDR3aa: ASSQAHRRLF
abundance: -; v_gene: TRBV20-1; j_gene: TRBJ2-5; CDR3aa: RTKSGSETQY
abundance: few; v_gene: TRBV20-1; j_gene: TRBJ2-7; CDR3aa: SARSRDRGSSEQY
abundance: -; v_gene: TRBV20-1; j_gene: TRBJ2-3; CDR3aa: SAGVGSTDTQY
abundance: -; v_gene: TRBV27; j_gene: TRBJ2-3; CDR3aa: ASSLAWGGLSDTQY
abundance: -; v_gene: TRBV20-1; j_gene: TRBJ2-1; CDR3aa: SATGLTSYNEQF
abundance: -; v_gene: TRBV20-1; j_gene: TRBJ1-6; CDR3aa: SARGQGRSSPPH
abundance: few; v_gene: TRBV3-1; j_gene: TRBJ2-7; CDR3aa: ASSRRDRQHEQY
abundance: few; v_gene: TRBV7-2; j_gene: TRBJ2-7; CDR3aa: ASTILAGVEQY
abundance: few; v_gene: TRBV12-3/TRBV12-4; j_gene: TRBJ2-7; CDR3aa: ASSSKDRRYEQY
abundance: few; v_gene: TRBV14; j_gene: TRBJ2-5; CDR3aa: ASSQDRPKETQY
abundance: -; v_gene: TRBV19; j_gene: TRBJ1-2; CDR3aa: ASSIGARANYGYT
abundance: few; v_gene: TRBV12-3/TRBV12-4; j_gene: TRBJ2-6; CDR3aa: ASRAGGSGANVLT
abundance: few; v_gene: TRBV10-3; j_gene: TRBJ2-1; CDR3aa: AISESTGRRYNEQF
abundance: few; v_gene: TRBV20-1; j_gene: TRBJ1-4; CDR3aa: SARGRTGRLREKLF
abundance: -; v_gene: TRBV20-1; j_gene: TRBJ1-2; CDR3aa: SALTGPIYGYT
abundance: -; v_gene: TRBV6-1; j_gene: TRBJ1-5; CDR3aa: ASSARQDYSNQPQH
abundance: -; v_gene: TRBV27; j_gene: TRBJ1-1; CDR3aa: ASSLSTSKSFEAF
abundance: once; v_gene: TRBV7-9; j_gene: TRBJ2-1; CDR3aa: ASSLTGGGVVWEQF
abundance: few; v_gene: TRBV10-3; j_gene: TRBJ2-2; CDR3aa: ATRSPPGQGLTGELF
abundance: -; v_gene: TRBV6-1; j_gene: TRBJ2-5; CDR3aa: ASSGGLVETQY
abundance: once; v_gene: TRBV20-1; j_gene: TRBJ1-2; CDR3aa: SARDQQGRGTNYGYT
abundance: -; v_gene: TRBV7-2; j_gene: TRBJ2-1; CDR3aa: ASSLSLAGPNEQF